The rows below give T cell receptor beta chains drawn from one sample of a study of cytomegalovirus exposure and HLA in healthy donors. Data came from immunoSEQ multiplex PCR; TCRdb stores just in-frame clones and leaves some out. The profile shows around 110,000 clones, over 70% of them singletons. The sample taken for sequencing was PBMCs. The source is a man aged 25 to 45 in good health and CMV-seronegative. CDR3s include the opening cysteine and the closing phenylalanine or tryptophan. Each record gives: J gene, V gene, clone size, D gene, CDR3 DNA, CDR3 protein. A D gene is named only where the DNA matches it firmly. Size is stated for part of the rows, as once, few or many counts, or as a class when the clone is expanded.

>TRBJ1-3|TRBV9|NA|TRBD1
TGTGCCAGCAGTAACAGGGGGCAAGTGGACACCATATATTTT
CASSNRGQVDTIYF
>TRBJ2-2|TRBV4-1|few|NA
TGCGCCAGCAGCCAAGCAGGAAGTAACACCGGGGAGCTGTTTTTT
CASSQAGSNTGELFF
>TRBJ1-5|TRBV27|NA|NA
TGTGCCAGCAGTTTATCTCAGAATCAGCCCCAGCATTTT
CASSLSQNQPQHF
>TRBJ1-2|TRBV27|NA|NA
TGTGCCAGCAGTTCCCGGGGCAGGGAGGGTCTTACCTTC
CASSSRGREGLTF
>TRBJ1-2|TRBV18|NA|NA
TGTGCCAGCTCACCACCGAGAGGACTCCATGGCTACACCTTC
CASSPPRGLHGYTF
>TRBJ1-1|TRBV4-1|few|NA
TGCGCCAGCAGCCAACCGGGCGGCAGGGTCACTGAAGCTTTCTTT
CASSQPGGRVTEAFF
>TRBJ2-1|TRBV4-1|NA|TRBD2
TGCGCCAGCAGCCAAGGTGGCGGGAGAGGATACAATGAGCAGTTCTTC
CASSQGGGRGYNEQFF
>TRBJ2-7|TRBV30|NA|TRBD1
TGTGCCTGGAGCAGGGGGACAGCTTACGAGCAGTACTTC
CAWSRGTAYEQYF
>TRBJ1-4|TRBV27|NA|NA
TGTGCCAGCCGTGGACAGTGGGGTGAAAAACTGTTTTTT
CASRGQWGEKLFF
>TRBJ1-5|TRBV7-6|NA|NA
TGTGCCAGCAGCCCCTTGAGCAATCAGCCCCAGCATTTT
CASSPLSNQPQHF
>TRBJ1-5|TRBV5-3|NA|TRBD1
TGTGCCAGAGGGGGACAGAGCAATCAGCCCCAGCATTTT
CARGGQSNQPQHF
>TRBJ2-7|TRBV5-1|NA|TRBD2
TGCGCCAGCAGCTTGGCGACTAGCGGGAGCTACTACGAGCAGTACTTC
CASSLATSGSYYEQYF
>TRBJ1-2|TRBV29-1|NA|NA
TGCAGCGTTGTTGCAGGGGCCGGGGGCTACACCTTC
CSVVAGAGGYTF
>TRBJ2-3|TRBV5-1|once|TRBD2
TGCGCCAGCAGCTTCGCGGTCGGGGGGGCCTCAGATACGCAGTATTTT
CASSFAVGGASDTQYF
>TRBJ2-7|TRBV6-5|NA|TRBD1
TGTGCCAGCAGTTTCTCGGACAGGGGGCGCGAGCAGTACTTC
CASSFSDRGREQYF
>TRBJ1-1|TRBV4-2|NA|TRBD1
TGTGCCAGCAGCCAAGATGGGACCCTCGGGACAGGACCGAAGAACACTGAAGCTTTCTTT
CASSQDGTLGTGPKNTEAFF
>TRBJ1-1|TRBV14|NA|NA
TGTGCCAGCAGGAGGTTAGGAGGGCAAGGCACTGAAGCTTTCTTT
CASRRLGGQGTEAFF
>TRBJ1-4|TRBV7-9|few|NA
TGTGCCAGCAGCACCACAAGTAGCCCAGAAAAACTGTTTTTT
CASSTTSSPEKLFF
>TRBJ2-3|TRBV27|NA|NA
TGTGCCAGCAGTCCTACCACGGATACGCAGTATTTT
CASSPTTDTQYF
>TRBJ2-7|TRBV7-9|NA|NA
TGTGCCAGCAGCTTAGAGTCTTTCCTAAACTCCTACGAGCAGTACTTC
CASSLESFLNSYEQYF
>TRBJ1-3|TRBV28|once|NA
TGTGCCAGCAGTTCTCAGGAAGCTGGAAACACCATATATTTT
CASSSQEAGNTIYF
>TRBJ2-7|TRBV30|NA|TRBD1
TGTGCCTGGAATCTATGGACAGGGGGCATGGACGAGCAGTACTTC
CAWNLWTGGMDEQYF
>TRBJ2-3|TRBV7-3|NA|NA
TGTGCCAGCAGCTCACAGGGTTCCATAAATACGCAGTATTTT
CASSSQGSINTQYF
>TRBJ1-1|TRBV19|NA|NA
TGTGCCAGTAGTATAGATCAGAACACTGAAGCTTTCTTT
CASSIDQNTEAFF
>TRBJ1-5|TRBV5-5|NA|NA
TGTGCCAGCAGCTTCCCGAATCAGCCCCAGCATTTT
CASSFPNQPQHF
>TRBJ2-3|TRBV12-5|NA|NA
TGTGCTAGTGGTCCGGGGGACCGGGCAGATACGCAGTATTTT
CASGPGDRADTQYF
>TRBJ1-4|TRBV7-6|NA|TRBD1
TGTGCCAGCAGCTTAGGGGGGGGACAGGGGGATGAAAAACTGTTTTTT
CASSLGGGQGDEKLFF
>TRBJ1-2|TRBV2|NA|NA
TGTGCCAGCAGTGACAGGGCAGGTGATGGCTACACCTTC
CASSDRAGDGYTF
>TRBJ2-7|TRBV7-2|NA|TRBD2
TGTGCCAGCAGCCCCCCCGCGGGGGCCTACGAGCAGTACTTC
CASSPPAGAYEQYF
>TRBJ1-6|TRBV5-1|NA|TRBD1
TGCGCCAGCAGCCTTACCACGGGACAGGGAAGTTCACCCCTCCACTTT
CASSLTTGQGSSPLHF
>TRBJ2-3|TRBV9|NA|TRBD2
TGTGCCAGCAGCGTAGGAGGTAGCGGGGGGGGAGATACGCAGTATTTT
CASSVGGSGGGDTQYF
>TRBJ1-2|TRBV5-4|few|TRBD1
TGTGCCAGCAGCCCTAGGACAGGGGGCAACTATGGCTACACCTTC
CASSPRTGGNYGYTF
>TRBJ2-7|TRBV6-5|few|TRBD2
TGTGCCAGCAGTTTTCTAGCGGGAGAATCCTACGAGCAGTACTTC
CASSFLAGESYEQYF
>TRBJ2-3|TRBV18|NA|NA
TGTGCCAGCTCACCCCCAGGCGGCCAGGGGCCAGATACGCAGTATTTT
CASSPPGGQGPDTQYF
>TRBJ2-1|TRBV6-4|many|TRBD2
TGTGCCAGCAGTGACCGACTAGCGGGGCCAAATGAGCAGTTCTTC
CASSDRLAGPNEQFF
>TRBJ1-2|TRBV9|once|NA
TGTGCCAGCAGCGTAGCTAGGTCAGCCAATCTCGAGTTCTATGGCTACACCTTC
CASSVARSANLEFYGYTF
>TRBJ2-7|TRBV28|NA|NA
TGTGCCAGCACCAGCCGAGGGTACAACGAGCAGTACTTC
CASTSRGYNEQYF
>TRBJ1-4|TRBV6-1|NA|NA
TGTGCCAGCAGTGAACCGAGCAGCGCAACTAATGAAAAACTGTTTTTT
CASSEPSSATNEKLFF
>TRBJ2-7|TRBV5-6|NA|TRBD1
TGTGCCAGCAGCGTGGGACAGGGGGCGAGGGAGCAGTACTTC
CASSVGQGAREQYF
>TRBJ2-5|TRBV7-3|NA|NA
TGTGCCAGCAGCTTCGACCAAGAGACCCAGTACTTC
CASSFDQETQYF
>TRBJ2-7|TRBV11-1|NA|NA
TGTGCCAGCAGCTTAGGGGCTTCCTACGAGCAGTACTTC
CASSLGASYEQYF
>TRBJ2-6|TRBV21-1|NA|NA
TGTGCCAGCCTCGAGGGGGAGGGTTGTAGGGCTGGGGCCAACGTCCTGACTTTC
CASLEGEGCRAGANVLTF
>TRBJ1-2|TRBV29-1|NA|NA
TGCAGCGTTCCCAGGCAGGGATCTAACTATGGCTACACCTTC
CSVPRQGSNYGYTF
>TRBJ2-2|TRBV1|NA|NA
TGCACCAGCAGCCAAGACCACAGATTCAGCACCGGGGAGCTGTTTTTT
CTSSQDHRFSTGELFF
>TRBJ2-7|TRBV28|NA|NA
TGTGCCAGCAGTTTCGGGGGCTCCTACGAGCAGTACTTC
CASSFGGSYEQYF
>TRBJ2-1|TRBV7-8|few|TRBD2
TGTGCCAGCAGACCAGCGGGGTACTACAATGAGCAGTTCTTC
CASRPAGYYNEQFF
>TRBJ2-2|TRBV29-1|few|TRBD1
TGCAGCGTTGCCCGGACAGGGGACACCGGGGAGCTGTTTTTT
CSVARTGDTGELFF
>TRBJ2-3|TRBV4-2|NA|TRBD2
TGTGCCAGCAGCCAAGACGCCATAGCGGGGGGTTACACAGATACGCAGTATTTT
CASSQDAIAGGYTDTQYF
>TRBJ2-7|TRBV7-3|NA|NA
TGTGCCAGCAGCTCAGGACACCTTACGGCCGAGCAGTACTTC
CASSSGHLTAEQYF
>TRBJ2-7|TRBV27|NA|TRBD1
TGTGCCAGCAGTTTCGTGGGACAGGGCTTCTACGAGCAGTACTTC
CASSFVGQGFYEQYF
>TRBJ2-1|TRBV6-5|NA|NA
TGTGCCAGCAGCCTAACCATAGGACAATACAATGAGCAGTTCTTC
CASSLTIGQYNEQFF
>TRBJ2-7|TRBV28|NA|TRBD2
TGTGCCAGCAGCTTAGCGGGAGGGCCGTCCTACGAGCAGTACTTC
CASSLAGGPSYEQYF
>TRBJ2-2|TRBV6-5|once|NA
TGTGCCAGCTCTACCGGGACCGGGGAGCTGTTTTTT
CASSTGTGELFF
>TRBJ2-1|TRBV12-5|NA|TRBD2
TGTGCTAGTGGTTCAAGACTAGCGGGGGCGCTCCGCGATGAGCAGTTCTTC
CASGSRLAGALRDEQFF
>TRBJ2-2|TRBV5-1|NA|NA
TGCGCCAGCAGCTTGTCAGTCTGGCGGGATGAGGCCGGGGAGCTGTTTTTT
CASSLSVWRDEAGELFF